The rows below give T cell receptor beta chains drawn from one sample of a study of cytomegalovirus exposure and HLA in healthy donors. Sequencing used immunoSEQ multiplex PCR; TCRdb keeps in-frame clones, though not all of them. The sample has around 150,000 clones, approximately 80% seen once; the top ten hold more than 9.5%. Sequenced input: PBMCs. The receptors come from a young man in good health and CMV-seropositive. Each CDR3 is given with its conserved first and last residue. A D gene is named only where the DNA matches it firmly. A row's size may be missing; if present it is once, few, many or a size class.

DNA: TGTGCCAGCAGCTTAGGGAGGGTTCACACTGAAGCTTTCTTT
CDR3: CASSLGRVHTEAFF
J: TRBJ1-1
V: TRBV7-8
size: NA
D: NA

DNA: TGTGCCAGCAGCAAAGAGAGGACAGGGCCTAACTATGGCTACACCTTC
CDR3: CASSKERTGPNYGYTF
J: TRBJ1-2
V: TRBV21-1
size: NA
D: NA

DNA: TGCAGCGTCGGTGGACAGGGTAGTTACGAGCAGTACTTC
CDR3: CSVGGQGSYEQYF
J: TRBJ2-7
V: TRBV29-1
size: NA
D: TRBD1

DNA: TGTGCCAGCAGCGAACCAGGGTCCCGGGCCTACGAGCAGTACTTC
CDR3: CASSEPGSRAYEQYF
J: TRBJ2-7
V: TRBV2
size: NA
D: NA

DNA: TGTGCCGGGGGGGACAGGGAAACAGATACGCAGTATTTT
CDR3: CAGGDRETDTQYF
J: TRBJ2-3
V: TRBV28
size: NA
D: TRBD1

DNA: TGTGCCAGCAGCGGGGGACAGGGGGCGCATCAAGAGACCCAGTACTTC
CDR3: CASSGGQGAHQETQYF
J: TRBJ2-5
V: TRBV13
size: NA
D: TRBD1

DNA: TGTGCCAGCTCAACCCCCGACAAGAGGGGGCGCGGAAACACCATATATTTT
CDR3: CASSTPDKRGRGNTIYF
J: TRBJ1-3
V: TRBV18
size: NA
D: TRBD1

DNA: TGCAGCGTTGGCGGGGGACACCAAGAGACCCAGTACTTC
CDR3: CSVGGGHQETQYF
J: TRBJ2-5
V: TRBV29-1
size: once
D: TRBD2

DNA: TGTGCCAGCAGCCGCTCGGGACTAGCGGGGGGCGGGGAGGACATTCAGTACTTC
CDR3: CASSRSGLAGGGEDIQYF
J: TRBJ2-4
V: TRBV4-2
size: NA
D: TRBD2

DNA: TGTGCCAGCAGCAAAAAAGAGCAGGGTAGCACAGATACGCAGTATTTT
CDR3: CASSKKEQGSTDTQYF
J: TRBJ2-3
V: TRBV21-1
size: NA
D: NA

DNA: TGCGCCAGCACCTACTCCGGGACAGGGGGCGGAGAGACCCAGTACTTC
CDR3: CASTYSGTGGGETQYF
J: TRBJ2-5
V: TRBV4-1
size: NA
D: TRBD1

DNA: TGTGCCAGCAGTACGGTTAGCAATCAGCCCCAGCATTTT
CDR3: CASSTVSNQPQHF
J: TRBJ1-5
V: TRBV2
size: NA
D: NA

DNA: TGTGCCAGCAGCACGCGGACACCCAGGTCTGAAGCTTTCTTT
CDR3: CASSTRTPRSEAFF
J: TRBJ1-1
V: TRBV5-6
size: NA
D: NA

DNA: TGTGCCAGCAGGACCGGGGGTTCGGAAAAACTGTTTTTT
CDR3: CASRTGGSEKLFF
J: TRBJ1-4
V: TRBV7-2
size: NA
D: NA

DNA: TGCGCCAGCAGCTTGGTCGGGGGGCCCACTGAAGCTTTCTTT
CDR3: CASSLVGGPTEAFF
J: TRBJ1-1
V: TRBV5-1
size: NA
D: NA

DNA: TGTGCCAGCAGCCTTAGTCGGGGGCAAGAGACCCAGTACTTC
CDR3: CASSLSRGQETQYF
J: TRBJ2-5
V: TRBV7-9
size: NA
D: NA

DNA: TGTGCCAGCAAGGAGGCGTGGACGGCCGACTATGGCTACACCTTC
CDR3: CASKEAWTADYGYTF
J: TRBJ1-2
V: TRBV2
size: NA
D: NA

DNA: TGTGCCAGCAGTGTGACACTCTCGGACACTGAAGCTTTCTTT
CDR3: CASSVTLSDTEAFF
J: TRBJ1-1
V: TRBV6-1
size: once
D: NA

DNA: TGTGCCAGCAGCCCTAGCGGGGGGGCCGACCCAGATACGCAGTATTTT
CDR3: CASSPSGGADPDTQYF
J: TRBJ2-3
V: TRBV9
size: NA
D: TRBD2

DNA: TGTGCCAGCTCACCCCTATTGACGAGGAGCAACGAGCAGTACTTC
CDR3: CASSPLLTRSNEQYF
J: TRBJ2-7
V: TRBV18
size: NA
D: NA

DNA: TGTGCCAGCACATATCAGCGGGGGGGGACAGATACGCAGTATTTT
CDR3: CASTYQRGGTDTQYF
J: TRBJ2-3
V: TRBV13
size: NA
D: TRBD2

DNA: TGTGCCAGCAGTTCGCTAGGGGTCAGGAACGAGCAGTACTTC
CDR3: CASSSLGVRNEQYF
J: TRBJ2-7
V: TRBV6-1
size: once
D: NA

DNA: TGTGCCAGCAGCTCAGACAGTTACTATGGCTACACCTTC
CDR3: CASSSDSYYGYTF
J: TRBJ1-2
V: TRBV5-4
size: NA
D: NA

DNA: TGTGCCAGCTCGATGGACAGGGTCAATCAGCCCCAGCATTTT
CDR3: CASSMDRVNQPQHF
J: TRBJ1-5
V: TRBV18
size: NA
D: TRBD1

DNA: TGTGCCAGCAGTTTAATAGGACAAATTTACAATGAGCAGTTCTTC
CDR3: CASSLIGQIYNEQFF
J: TRBJ2-1
V: TRBV28
size: NA
D: NA

DNA: TGTGCCAGTGGAGGGGAGTTCTCCTACAATGAGCAGTTCTTC
CDR3: CASGGEFSYNEQFF
J: TRBJ2-1
V: TRBV19
size: NA
D: NA

DNA: TGTGCCAGCAGTCAGGGACGGAGCCAGGGGGGCTACACCTTC
CDR3: CASSQGRSQGGYTF
J: TRBJ1-2
V: TRBV6-6
size: NA
D: NA

DNA: TGTGCCAGCAGCTCCCGGGACAGGGGCTACTACGAGCAGTACTTC
CDR3: CASSSRDRGYYEQYF
J: TRBJ2-7
V: TRBV7-2
size: NA
D: TRBD1

DNA: TGCAGCGTTGATCCCAGGAACACTGAAGCTTTCTTT
CDR3: CSVDPRNTEAFF
J: TRBJ1-1
V: TRBV29-1
size: NA
D: NA

DNA: TGTGCTAGTGGTTTGGTAGAAGGGGGGGGGACCTACAATGAGCAGTTCTTC
CDR3: CASGLVEGGGTYNEQFF
J: TRBJ2-1
V: TRBV12-5
size: NA
D: NA

DNA: TGTGCCAGCAGCCTAGACAGGGGGCGAGGGAATGAGCAGTTCTTC
CDR3: CASSLDRGRGNEQFF
J: TRBJ2-1
V: TRBV27
size: NA
D: TRBD1

DNA: TGCAGCGTTGAAGTCGCGAGACTAGCGGGAGGCACCGGGGAGCTGTTTTTT
CDR3: CSVEVARLAGGTGELFF
J: TRBJ2-2
V: TRBV29-1
size: once
D: TRBD2

DNA: TGTGCCAGCAGCCGGACTTTTCCCGCCTCCTACAATGAGCAGTTCTTC
CDR3: CASSRTFPASYNEQFF
J: TRBJ2-1
V: TRBV7-8
size: NA
D: NA

DNA: TGTGCCAGCAGCGTAGCAACCGGGGAGCTGTTTTTT
CDR3: CASSVATGELFF
J: TRBJ2-2
V: TRBV9
size: NA
D: NA

DNA: TGTGCCAGTAGTAACAGCTTTCGGGCGGCTGCGGGGGGCTACACCTTC
CDR3: CASSNSFRAAAGGYTF
J: TRBJ1-2
V: TRBV19
size: NA
D: NA

DNA: TGTGCCAGCAGCTCGATCCAGGGGTACGAGCAGTACTTC
CDR3: CASSSIQGYEQYF
J: TRBJ2-7
V: TRBV5-4
size: NA
D: NA

DNA: TGTGCCATCACCCGGACAGGGGACTATGGCTACACCTTC
CDR3: CAITRTGDYGYTF
J: TRBJ1-2
V: TRBV10-3
size: NA
D: TRBD1

DNA: TGTGCCAGCAGTCCGGGACTAGCGGGAGGAGGTGCTGTCTACGAGCAGTACTTC
CDR3: CASSPGLAGGGAVYEQYF
J: TRBJ2-7
V: TRBV27
size: NA
D: TRBD2

DNA: TGTGCCAGCAGCGTAGGACCGGGGATGAACACTGAAGCTTTCTTT
CDR3: CASSVGPGMNTEAFF
J: TRBJ1-1
V: TRBV9
size: NA
D: NA

DNA: TGTGCCACCAGCAGGCCCACGGAGGAAAAACTGTTTTTT
CDR3: CATSRPTEEKLFF
J: TRBJ1-4
V: TRBV15
size: once
D: NA

DNA: TGTGCCAGCAGTGAGGGACCAGGGGGAGTTTATAGCAATCAGCCCCAGCATTTT
CDR3: CASSEGPGGVYSNQPQHF
J: TRBJ1-5
V: TRBV6-1
size: NA
D: TRBD1

DNA: TGCGCCAGCAGCCCGCAAATCGGCGGGAGCTCCTACAATGAGCAGTTCTTC
CDR3: CASSPQIGGSSYNEQFF
J: TRBJ2-1
V: TRBV5-1
size: NA
D: TRBD2

DNA: TGTGCCAGCAGCTTGGTGAGCTCTGAAGCTTTCTTT
CDR3: CASSLVSSEAFF
J: TRBJ1-1
V: TRBV5-6
size: NA
D: NA

DNA: TGTGCCAGCAGTGGGACGGACAGGGGAATGTTGTCCGCTGAAGCTTTCTTT
CDR3: CASSGTDRGMLSAEAFF
J: TRBJ1-1
V: TRBV2
size: NA
D: TRBD1

DNA: TGTGCCAGCAGCTTAGATTCGGGGGGGAACACTGAAGCTTTCTTT
CDR3: CASSLDSGGNTEAFF
J: TRBJ1-1
V: TRBV11-2
size: NA
D: NA

DNA: TGCGCCAGCAGCTTGGCAGGCATCCATCAAGAGACCCAGTACTTC
CDR3: CASSLAGIHQETQYF
J: TRBJ2-5
V: TRBV5-1
size: NA
D: NA

DNA: TGTGCCAGCAGCTTTCGGGCGGGAGGGGACAATGAGCAGTTCTTC
CDR3: CASSFRAGGDNEQFF
J: TRBJ2-1
V: TRBV5-4
size: NA
D: TRBD2

DNA: TGTGCCAGCAGCCAAGATGGCGGGTTCTACGAGCAGTACTTC
CDR3: CASSQDGGFYEQYF
J: TRBJ2-7
V: TRBV14
size: NA
D: NA

DNA: TGTGCCACCAGCAGACCCATGTCGGGGGGGATTAGCACAGATACGCAGTATTTT
CDR3: CATSRPMSGGISTDTQYF
J: TRBJ2-3
V: TRBV15
size: NA
D: TRBD2

DNA: TGTGCCAGCAGCGTACTCTCTCGGGAAGATACGCAGTATTTT
CDR3: CASSVLSREDTQYF
J: TRBJ2-3
V: TRBV9
size: NA
D: NA

DNA: TGTGCCACCAGCAGACGGGGACAGGGGGTCGAGACCCAGTACTTC
CDR3: CATSRRGQGVETQYF
J: TRBJ2-5
V: TRBV15
size: NA
D: TRBD1

DNA: TGTGCCAGCAGGGTACAGGGTCCCTTTGGCTACACCTTC
CDR3: CASRVQGPFGYTF
J: TRBJ1-2
V: TRBV28
size: few
D: NA

DNA: TGTGCCATCAGTGAGCACCGGACAGGAGAAGATGAAAAACTGTTTTTT
CDR3: CAISEHRTGEDEKLFF
J: TRBJ1-4
V: TRBV10-3
size: NA
D: TRBD1

DNA: TGTTCCAGCAGCTTGACAGGCGAGCAGTACTTC
CDR3: CSSSLTGEQYF
J: TRBJ2-7
V: TRBV7-9
size: NA
D: NA

DNA: TGTGCCAGCAGTTACAGGGGCTCCTACGAGCAGTACTTC
CDR3: CASSYRGSYEQYF
J: TRBJ2-7
V: TRBV6-6
size: few
D: NA